Following are 10 T cell receptor beta chains from one sample sequenced in a study of blood T cell repertoires in COVID-19. The data were produced by immunoSEQ multiplex PCR, yet TCRdb's version contains in-frame clones alone and is incomplete. Among some 120,000 clones, about 88% were seen once, and the ten largest hold approximately 1.5%. Sequencing was performed on peripheral blood. These receptors came from a man in his forties with acute or convalescent COVID-19.

The V call is TRBV2, the J call TRBJ2-3; 8 nucleotides line up with TRBD2. Losses at the gene ends were 6 bases for V and 3 bases for J; bases not matched to a gene: 5. The CDR3 extends over 14 amino acids. The germline CDR1 and CDR2 sequences are SNHLY and FYNNEI. Here the CDR3 DNA reads TGTGCCAGCAGAGGTCAGCGGGGGACAGATACGCAGTATTTT. This codes for CASRGQRGTDTQYF.

The chain is built from TRBV4-2 and TRBJ2-7, with 8 bases matching TRBD2. This CDR3 contains 15 residues. CDR1 is LGHNA, CDR2 YNFKEQ, per germline. The trim removed 4 bases at V and 5 bases at J, leaving 10 bases unmatched. CDR3 protein: CASSPRTSLGNEQYF. Here the CDR3 DNA reads TGTGCCAGCAGCCCCCGGACTAGCCTTGGAAACGAGCAGTACTTC.

This clone is a singleton in its sample. V usage is TRBV7-6 and J usage is TRBJ2-5, with a weak D call TRBD1 (6 bases). The CDR3 is 15 amino acids. Germline V gene data show CDR1 as SGHVS and CDR2 as FNYEAQ. Trimming stripped 2 bases from V and 4 bases from J, with 14 bases between. In DNA form, the CDR3 reads TGTGCCAGCAGCTTACGCGTGGGGGCGATAGAGACCCAGTACTTC. Encoded protein: CASSLRVGAIETQYF.

The rearrangement uses TRBV5-6 and TRBJ2-7; a weak D match, TRBD2 (6 bases). Trimming took off 1 base at V and 4 bases at J, with 15 bases between the two ends. The CDR3 spans 15 residues. CDR1 is SGHDT and CDR2 is YYEEEE in the germline V gene. The CDR3 DNA sequence: TGTGCCAGCAGCTTGATCGGGGGAGACAATTACGAGCAGTACTTC. This gives the protein CASSLIGGDNYEQYF. Full variable domain (rest looked up from reference TRBV5-6 and TRBJ2-7): DAGVTQSPTHLIKTRGQQVTLRCSPKSGHDTVSWYQQALGQGPQFIFQYYEEEERQRGNFPDRFSGHQFPNYSSELNVNALLLGDSALYLCASSLIGGDNYEQYFGPGTRLTVT.

This rearrangement joins TRBV18 to TRBJ2-1, with TRBD2 matching 9 bases. The CDR3 runs 16 residues. CDR1 is KGHSH and CDR2 is LQKENI in the germline V gene. Unmatched junction bases numbered 8, after V lost 1 base and J lost 7 bases. CDR3 residues: CASSPRGRAIENEQFF. The CDR3 DNA follows: TGTGCCAGCTCACCACGCGGGAGGGCCATTGAGAATGAGCAGTTCTTC.

V gene TRBV5-1 combines with J gene TRBJ2-1, with TRBD2 matching 8 bases. Germline CDR1 reads SGHRS; CDR2 reads YFSETQ. V trimming: 1 base; J trimming: 0 bases; junction bases outside the gene matches: 6. CDR3 length: 17 residues. Written as DNA, the CDR3 is TGCGCCAGCAGCTTGCGGGGGGGCCCCTCCTCCTACAATGAGCAGTTCTTC. It translates to CASSLRGGPSSYNEQFF.

V gene TRBV18 combines with J gene TRBJ1-4; D possibly corresponds to TRBD1 (5 bases). V lost 3 bases, J lost 4 bases, and 9 bases lay in between. The V gene's germline CDR1 is KGHSH and CDR2 LQKENI. The CDR3 runs to 14 residues. CDR3 sequence (DNA): TGTGCCAGCTCACCTCCGGGGGATAATGAAAAACTGTTTTTT. Amino acids: CASSPPGDNEKLFF.

V usage is TRBV7-9 and J usage is TRBJ2-6; a weak D match, TRBD2 (5 bases). This CDR3 spans 17 amino acids. Trimming took off 5 bases at V and 0 bases at J, with 14 bases between the two ends. Germline V lookup: CDR1 SEHNR, CDR2 FQNEAQ (reference sequence). The CDR3: CASSPLVGSSGANVLTF. The CDR3 region has the DNA TGTGCCAGCAGCCCGCTAGTGGGGAGCTCTGGGGCCAACGTCCTGACTTTC.

CDR3 nucleotide sequence: TGTGCCAGCAGCTTATCAATCAGGGGCACAGATACGCAGTATTTT. Translating it yields CASSLSIRGTDTQYF. V usage is TRBV11-3 and J usage is TRBJ2-3; D may be TRBD1 (5 bases). CDR1 and CDR2 from the germline V gene are SGHNT and YENEEA. V lost 2 bases to trimming and J lost 1 base, with 10 bases between them. The CDR3 spans 15 residues. Full variable domain (remainder filled in from reference TRBV11-3 and TRBJ2-3): EAGVVQSPRYKIIEKKQPVAFWCNPISGHNTLYWYLQNLGQGPELLIRYENEEAVDDSQLPKDRFSAERLKGVDSTLKIQPAELGDSAVYLCASSLSIRGTDTQYFGPGTRLTVL.

The chain carries TRBV19 and TRBJ1-5; D possibly corresponds to TRBD1 (5 bases). Germline V gene data show CDR1 as LNHDA and CDR2 as SQIVND (reference sequence). This CDR3 comprises 12 residues. The V and J ends lost 5 bases and 7 bases respectively, with 9 bases between them. The CDR3: CASSVGQQPQHF. CDR3 bases: TGTGCCAGTAGTGTAGGACAACAGCCCCAGCATTTT.